Given below is one T cell receptor (beta chain) in context. cDNA came from around 0.54 to 1 ug RNA primed by random hexamers. Each CDR3 protein gets one entry after TCRdb re-called the immunoSEQ multiplex PCR reads with MiXCR. In the table there are 210,000 or so distinct CDR3 sequences, 94% of which are singletons. This entry is derived from a study of CD8 T cells in Susac syndrome. The CDR3 has 15 residues. Germline CDR1 reads MNHNY; CDR2 reads SVGAGI (reference sequence). V lost 5 bases to trimming and J lost 0 bases, with 13 bases between them. Sequencing was done on a sample of CD4+ T cells from PBMCs. This chain links TRBV6-6 with TRBJ1-1; D is unclear. The source is a human donor with Susac syndrome. CDR3 protein: CASSRGRPMNTEAFF. In DNA form, the CDR3 reads TGTGCCAGCAGTCGCGGACGCCCCATGAACACTGAAGCTTTCTTT.